These 8 T cell receptor beta chains share one sample of origin, sequenced in a study of blood T cell repertoires in COVID-19. Clones were sequenced by immunoSEQ multiplex PCR, and TCRdb holds only the in-frame ones, with some missing. Of a few hundred thousand clones listed, 89% are singletons. Sequencing used peripheral blood. The receptors stem from a man between 18 and 35 years old who had recovered from COVID-19.

The chain has TRBV18 and TRBJ2-2; 10 bases are a match to TRBD1. This CDR3 is built from 17 residues. The V gene's germline CDR1 is KGHSH and CDR2 LQKENI. J lost 3 bases, V lost 5 bases, and 9 bases had no gene match. In DNA, the CDR3 is TGTGCCAGCTCATCAACGGCCGGGACAGGGGACACCGGGGAGCTGTTTTTT. Amino acid sequence: CASSSTAGTGDTGELFF. The entire variable domain, with the rest obtained from reference TRBV18 and TRBJ2-2, is as follows: NAGVMQNPRHLVRRRGQEARLRCSPMKGHSHVYWYRQLPEEGLKFMVYLQKENIIDESGMPKERFSAEFPKEGPSILRIQQVVRGDSAAYFCASSSTAGTGDTGELFFGEGSRLTVL.

DNA for the CDR3: TGTGCCAGCAGCTTAACAGGGATCAGGGTCGGGGATCAAGAGTTCTTC. Translated: CASSLTGIRVGDQEFF. The chain combines TRBV5-6 with TRBJ2-1; possible D gene TRBD1, 6 bases. V was trimmed by 2 bases and J by 14 bases, leaving 26 bases between them. There are 16 residues in the CDR3. Germline CDR1 reads SGHDT; CDR2 reads YYEEEE.

J is TRBJ2-1 and V is TRBV4-1; D possibly corresponds to TRBD1 (5 bases). Germline V gene lookup returns CDR1 MGHRA and CDR2 YSYEKL. The V end lost 4 bases, the J end lost 10 bases, and 14 bases lay between the germline ends. The CDR3 loop spans 13 amino acids. The CDR3 DNA reads as TGCGCCAGCAGCCGGTACCAGGGTGGGGAGCAGTTCTTC. Protein: CASSRYQGGEQFF.

This rearrangement joins TRBV4-3 to TRBJ1-2; TRBD1 agrees at 10 bases. Looked up from germline, CDR1 is LGHNA and CDR2 is YSLEER. Losses at the gene ends were 1 base for V and 8 bases for J; bases not matched to a gene: 4. CDR3 size: 14 residues. The CDR3 region is CASSQGGDRGGYTF. DNA for the CDR3: TGCGCCAGCAGCCAAGGTGGGGACAGGGGAGGCTACACCTTC.

Regarding this clone: Other nucleotide sequences from this sample produce the same CDR3. The rearrangement uses TRBV5-1 and TRBJ2-1; TRBD2 matches 7 bases. Germline V gives CDR1 SGHRS, CDR2 YFSETQ. The CDR3 covers 15 residues. V trimming: 0 bases; J trimming: 2 bases; junction bases outside the gene matches: 2. This chain's CDR3 is CASSLASGAYNEQFF. For the CDR3, the DNA is TGCGCCAGCAGCTTGGCCAGCGGGGCCTACAATGAGCAGTTCTTC.

As concerns this clone: Other nucleotide sequences in the sample specify the same CDR3. V is TRBV27 and J is TRBJ2-1; maybe TRBD2 (6 bases). In germline, CDR1 is MNHEY, CDR2 SMNVEV (reference sequence). The CDR3 covers 15 residues. V shed 2 bases and J shed 1 base, with 9 bases lying between them. CDR3 nucleotides: TGTGCCAGCAGTTTAGGCAGCGGGTCCTACAATGAGCAGTTCTTC. It yields the protein CASSLGSGSYNEQFF.

The genes are TRBV3-1 (or the pseudogene TRBV3-2) and TRBJ2-7; 8 bases are a match to TRBD1. Germline trimming cut 0 bases from V and 2 bases from J; bases unmatched to any gene: 12. Germline CDR1 and CDR2: LGHDT and YNNKEL (reference sequence). The CDR3 covers 18 residues. CDR3 protein: CASSQDIMFTGGAYEQYF. The CDR3 DNA is TGTGCCAGCAGCCAAGATATCATGTTTACAGGGGGTGCCTACGAGCAGTACTTC.

The rearrangement joins TRBV27 to TRBJ1-1; tentatively, D is TRBD1 (5 bases). Germline loops: CDR1 MNHEY, CDR2 SMNVEV (reference sequence). Trimming took 5 bases from V and 7 from J, leaving 14 bases between them. The CDR3 has 13 amino acids. The DNA for the CDR3 is TGTGCCAGCAGTCGAGACAGCAGAGATGAAGCTTTCTTT. This sequence encodes CASSRDSRDEAFF.